Listed below are T cell receptor beta chains from one sample, sequenced in a study of T cells after somatic rescue of genetic block. Profiling relied on immunoSEQ multiplex PCR, and the TCRdb table lists in-frame clones only, not all of them. The sample includes more than 70,000 clones, 80% to 90% of them seen just once. The sequencing input was peripheral blood mononuclear cells (PBMCs). These receptors were obtained from a woman in her late teens or twenties. Both conserved end residues are part of each CDR3. Each record gives: clone size, J gene, V gene, D gene, CDR3 protein, CDR3 DNA. The D gene is left open where the match is weak. Expanded clones are given a class, and other clones once, few, many or no size at all.

abundance: .
j_gene: TRBJ1-2
v_gene: TRBV6-5
d_gene: TRBD1
CDR3aa: CASSSLDRAHGYTF
CDR3nt: TGTGCCAGCAGTTCCCTCGACAGGGCCCATGGCTACACCTTC

abundance: .
j_gene: TRBJ1-1
v_gene: TRBV28
d_gene: .
CDR3aa: CASSFSWLEGGTEAFF
CDR3nt: TGTGCCAGCAGTTTCTCGTGGCTTGAGGGGGGCACTGAAGCTTTCTTT

abundance: .
j_gene: TRBJ2-7
v_gene: TRBV7-2
d_gene: .
CDR3aa: CASSLVDRYEQYF
CDR3nt: TGTGCCAGCAGCTTAGTAGACAGGTACGAGCAGTACTTC

abundance: .
j_gene: TRBJ1-1
v_gene: TRBV5-1
d_gene: TRBD1
CDR3aa: CASSFTGDLGTEAFF
CDR3nt: TGCGCCAGCAGCTTTACAGGGGACTTGGGCACTGAAGCTTTCTTT

abundance: once
j_gene: TRBJ2-7
v_gene: TRBV6-1
d_gene: TRBD2
CDR3aa: CASSEAGLAGGLTYEQYF
CDR3nt: TGTGCCAGCAGTGAAGCCGGCCTAGCGGGAGGTCTCACCTACGAGCAGTACTTC

abundance: .
j_gene: TRBJ2-2
v_gene: TRBV6-4
d_gene: TRBD1
CDR3aa: CASSTGTGDTGELFF
CDR3nt: TGTGCCAGCAGTACCGGGACAGGGGACACCGGGGAGCTGTTTTTT

abundance: .
j_gene: TRBJ1-6
v_gene: TRBV19
d_gene: .
CDR3aa: CASSIAGWSDSPLHF
CDR3nt: TGTGCCAGTAGTATAGCGGGGTGGTCGGACTCACCCCTCCACTTT

abundance: .
j_gene: TRBJ2-4
v_gene: TRBV27
d_gene: .
CDR3aa: CASSSQAGQQYF
CDR3nt: TGTGCCAGCAGTTCACAAGCCGGACAGCAGTACTTC

abundance: .
j_gene: TRBJ1-5
v_gene: TRBV6-1
d_gene: .
CDR3aa: CASSERGGGQPQHF
CDR3nt: TGTGCCAGCAGTGAAAGAGGGGGAGGTCAGCCCCAGCATTTT

abundance: .
j_gene: TRBJ2-5
v_gene: TRBV6-5
d_gene: TRBD2
CDR3aa: CASKGISGFRETQYF
CDR3nt: TGTGCCAGCAAGGGAATTAGCGGGTTCCGAGAGACCCAGTACTTC

abundance: .
j_gene: TRBJ1-1
v_gene: TRBV9
d_gene: TRBD1
CDR3aa: CASSSPGGTEAFF
CDR3nt: TGTGCCAGCAGCTCCCCAGGGGGCACTGAAGCTTTCTTT

abundance: .
j_gene: TRBJ1-1
v_gene: TRBV25-1
d_gene: .
CDR3aa: CASSARPGDMTGAFF
CDR3nt: TGTGCCAGCAGTGCCAGACCAGGGGATATGACCGGAGCTTTCTTT

abundance: .
j_gene: TRBJ2-7
v_gene: TRBV5-1
d_gene: .
CDR3aa: CASSLVGMSYEQYF
CDR3nt: TGCGCCAGCAGCTTGGTGGGGATGTCCTACGAGCAGTACTTC

abundance: .
j_gene: TRBJ2-2
v_gene: TRBV19
d_gene: TRBD1
CDR3aa: CASSRDRVSGELFF
CDR3nt: TGTGCCAGTAGCCGGGACAGGGTATCCGGGGAGCTGTTTTTT

abundance: .
j_gene: TRBJ1-2
v_gene: TRBV5-4
d_gene: .
CDR3aa: CASSLGREGGYTF
CDR3nt: TGTGCCAGCAGCTTGGGGAGGGAGGGCGGCTACACCTTC

abundance: .
j_gene: TRBJ2-7
v_gene: TRBV6-5
d_gene: TRBD1
CDR3aa: CASSYFTGTGSEQYF
CDR3nt: TGTGCCAGCAGTTACTTCACCGGGACAGGAAGCGAGCAGTACTTC

abundance: .
j_gene: TRBJ2-2
v_gene: TRBV5-4
d_gene: .
CDR3aa: CASSLIDTGELFF
CDR3nt: TGTGCCAGCAGCTTGATCGACACCGGGGAGCTGTTTTTT

abundance: .
j_gene: TRBJ1-5
v_gene: TRBV5-6
d_gene: .
CDR3aa: CASSLGGGGQPQHF
CDR3nt: TGTGCCAGCAGCTTGGGGGGGGGCGGTCAGCCCCAGCATTTT